This T cell receptor (beta chain) was found in a study of a mutant IDH1 vaccine in newly diagnosed glioma. Across the study: Antecedent treatment encompassed radiotherapy, temozolomide, or their combination; the majority received both.

CDR1 and CDR2 from the germline V gene are SGHVS and FQNEAQ. The CDR3 loop spans 18 amino acids. Trimming at V came to 5 bases and at J to 1 base, leaving 10 bases not matched to a gene. The sample's time point: week 47, end of study. One vaccine dose held 300 ug of mutant IDH1 20-mer peptide and came with topical imiquimod. TCRdb keeps only in-frame clones here, not all; method: immunoSEQ multiplex PCR. This repertoire shows some 62,000 clones, around four fifths found once; its top ten account for around 4.1%. To note about this clone: As yet, its antigen is unknown.

This specimen consisted of PBMCs, obtained from a glioma patient whose treatment included an IDH1 peptide vaccine. V is TRBV7-8 and J is TRBJ1-5, with 11 nucleotides matching TRBD1. This clonotype was sampled from a man aged 25-45 years with glioma. The CDR3 reads CASSRRDRGKKSNQPQHF. DNA of the CDR3: TGTGCCAGCAGCCGACGGGACAGGGGGAAAAAAAGCAATCAGCCCCAGCATTTT.